Below are 8 T cell receptor beta chains sequenced from a single sample in a study of T cells in Graves' hyperthyroidism and ophthalmopathy. The TCR beta CDR3 regions underwent amplification using RNA transcripts as the source. TCR CDR3 regions were first amplified by RT-PCR with HTBI primers. TCRdb reanalysed the multiplex PCR reads using MiXCR and keeps one entry per CDR3 protein. The sample contains some 510,000 distinct CDR3 sequences, about 45% of which appear only once. The sample was peripheral blood or thyroid tissue (not recorded which). Source of these receptors: a woman aged 18-29 years with Graves' hyperthyroidism.

As to this clonotype: With a much larger clone just one base away, this may be a read error. This chain uses TRBV7-9 with TRBJ1-1; no clear D gene. In germline, CDR1 is SEHNR, CDR2 FQNEAQ (reference sequence). The CDR3 sequence is 11 residues long. The CDR3 DNA reads TGTGCCAGCGCGCTTCAAACTGAAGCTTCCTTT. Its protein product is CASALQTEASF.

The chain joins TRBV24-1 to TRBJ1-2, with 7 bases aligning to TRBD1. This CDR3 spans 12 amino acids. With V trimmed by 4 bases and J by 10 bases, 5 bases remained unmatched. Germline assignment: CDR1 KGHDR and CDR2 SFDVKD. As DNA, the CDR3 is TGTGCCACCAGTGACTCCGGGACAGTCTACACCTTC. Translation gives CATSDSGTVYTF.

As regards this clonotype: This sequence may be a read error, since a much larger clone differs from it by one base. The chain couples TRBV7-7 to TRBJ2-5; 8 bases map to TRBD2. This CDR3 has 13 amino acids. Per the germline V gene, CDR1 is SSHAT and CDR2 is FNYEAQ (reference sequence). The CDR3 reads CVSSTGLEETQYF. CDR3 in DNA: TGTGTTAGCAGCACGGGACTAGAAGAGACCCAGTACTTC. The full variable domain, completed using reference TRBV7-7 and TRBJ2-5, is GAGVSQSPRYKVTKRGQDVTLRCDPISSHATLYWYQQALGQGPEFLTYFNYEAQPDKSGLPSDRFSAERPEGSISTLTIQRTEQRDSAMYRCVSSTGLEETQYFGPGTRLLVL.

There are many counts of this clonotype. V usage is TRBV29-1 and J usage is TRBJ1-5; D unclear. The CDR3 spans 12 residues. The V end lost 6 bases, the J end lost 10 bases, and 16 bases lay between the germline ends. CDR1 SQVTM and CDR2 ANQGSEA come from the germline V gene. CDR3 sequence: CSVSSSGEPQHF. Here the CDR3 DNA reads TGCAGCGTCTCCTCTTCGGGTGAACCCCAGCATTTT.

J is TRBJ2-1 and V is TRBV6-1; 7 nucleotides align to TRBD1. The CDR3 is 12 residues long. Germline CDR1 is MNHNS and CDR2 is SASEGT. The V gene end was trimmed by 6 bases and the J gene end by 8 bases; junction bases not matched to a gene: 4. The chain's CDR3 is CASSRGSDEQFF. CDR3 sequence (DNA): TGTGCCAGCAGCAGGGGGTCAGATGAGCAGTTCTTC.

This clonotype was seen a few times. The V call is TRBV29-1, the J call TRBJ2-5; 9 bases are shared with TRBD2. The junction had 7 bases not matched to a gene; V was cut back by 0 bases and J by 5 bases. Germline lookup yields CDR1 SQVTM and CDR2 ANQGSEA. This CDR3 comprises 15 residues. CDR3 region: CSVEDGREGPETQYF. The CDR3 DNA follows: TGCAGCGTTGAAGATGGGCGGGAGGGCCCGGAGACCCAGTACTTC.

A remark on this clonotype: A much larger clone lies a single base off, so this may be a read error. The CDR3 loop reads CAVTRGTQAFF. The CDR3 DNA is TGTGCCGTAACACGGGGCACTCAAGCTTTCTTT. V and J are TRBV12-3 or TRBV12-4 and TRBJ1-1, with a possible D match to TRBD1 (5 bases). CDR3 length: 11 residues.

The chain combines TRBV7-2 with TRBJ2-7; 9 nucleotides agree with TRBD2. The CDR3 runs to 15 residues. With 2 bases clipped from V and 6 bases from J, the junction kept 8 bases outside the gene matches. The germline V gene encodes CDR1 SGHTA and CDR2 FQGNSA. The chain's CDR3 is CASSLIAGGPGEQYF. The CDR3 DNA reads as TGTGCCAGCAGCTTAATCGCGGGAGGGCCTGGCGAGCAGTACTTC.